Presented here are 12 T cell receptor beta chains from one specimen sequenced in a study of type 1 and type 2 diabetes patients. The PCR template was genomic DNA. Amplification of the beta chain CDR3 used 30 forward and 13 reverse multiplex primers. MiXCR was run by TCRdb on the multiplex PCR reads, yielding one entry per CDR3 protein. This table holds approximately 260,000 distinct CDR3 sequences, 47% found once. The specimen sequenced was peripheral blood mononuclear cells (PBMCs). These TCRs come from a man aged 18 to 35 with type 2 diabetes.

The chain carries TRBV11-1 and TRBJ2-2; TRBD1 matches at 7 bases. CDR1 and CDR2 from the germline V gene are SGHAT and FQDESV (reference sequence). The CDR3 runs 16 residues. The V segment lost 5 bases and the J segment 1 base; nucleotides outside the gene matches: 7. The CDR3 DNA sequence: TGTGCCAGCAGCAAACAGGGGATCGGGAACACCGGGGAGCTGTTTTTT. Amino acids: CASSKQGIGNTGELFF. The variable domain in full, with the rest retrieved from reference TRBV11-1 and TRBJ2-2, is EAEVAQSPRYKITEKSQAVAFWCDPISGHATLYWYRQILGQGPELLVQFQDESVVDDSQLPKDRFSAERLKGVDSTLKIQPAELGDSAMYLCASSKQGIGNTGELFFGEGSRLTVL.

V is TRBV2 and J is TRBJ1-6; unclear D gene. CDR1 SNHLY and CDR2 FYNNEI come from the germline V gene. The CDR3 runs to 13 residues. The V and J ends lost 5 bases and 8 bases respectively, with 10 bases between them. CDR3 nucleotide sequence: TGTGCCAGCAGTCACACCACCGATTCACCCCTCCACTTT. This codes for CASSHTTDSPLHF.

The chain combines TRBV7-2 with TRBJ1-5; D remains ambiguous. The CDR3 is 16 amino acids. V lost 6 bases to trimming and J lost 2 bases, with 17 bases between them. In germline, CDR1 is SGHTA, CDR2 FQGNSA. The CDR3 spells CASSPNQGLGNQPQHF. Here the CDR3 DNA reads TGTGCCAGCAGTCCTAACCAAGGACTTGGCAATCAGCCCCAGCATTTT.

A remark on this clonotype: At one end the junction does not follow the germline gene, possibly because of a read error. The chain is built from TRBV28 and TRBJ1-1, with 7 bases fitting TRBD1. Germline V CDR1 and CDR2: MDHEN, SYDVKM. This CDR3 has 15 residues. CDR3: CAGSLSSGGNTEAFF. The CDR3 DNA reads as TGTGCCGGCAGTTTATCCTCAGGGGGAAACACTGAAGCTTTCTTT.

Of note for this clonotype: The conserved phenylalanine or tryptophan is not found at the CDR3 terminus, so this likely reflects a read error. CDR3 sequence (DNA): TGTGCCAGCAGTGTGGTTCATATGGGACTAGCGGGAACCGGGGAGCTGTTTTCT. It encodes CASSVVHMGLAGTGELFS. V and J are TRBV2 and TRBJ2-2; 13 bases are a match to TRBD2. CDR1 is SNHLY and CDR2 is FYNNEI in the germline V gene. The CDR3 sequence is 18 residues long. V gave up 4 bases and J gave up 5 bases; unmatched junction bases: 10.

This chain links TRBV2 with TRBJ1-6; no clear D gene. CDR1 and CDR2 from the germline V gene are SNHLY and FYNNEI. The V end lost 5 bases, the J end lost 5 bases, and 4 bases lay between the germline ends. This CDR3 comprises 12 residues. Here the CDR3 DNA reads TGTGCCAGCAGTAAAGATAATTCACCCCTCCACTTT. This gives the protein CASSKDNSPLHF.

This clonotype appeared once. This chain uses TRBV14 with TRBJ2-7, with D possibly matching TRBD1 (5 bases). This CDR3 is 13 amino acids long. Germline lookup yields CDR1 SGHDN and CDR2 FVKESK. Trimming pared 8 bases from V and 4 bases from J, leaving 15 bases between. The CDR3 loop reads CASGRQGAYEQYF. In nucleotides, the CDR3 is TGTGCCAGCGGCAGGCAGGGCGCATACGAGCAGTACTTC.

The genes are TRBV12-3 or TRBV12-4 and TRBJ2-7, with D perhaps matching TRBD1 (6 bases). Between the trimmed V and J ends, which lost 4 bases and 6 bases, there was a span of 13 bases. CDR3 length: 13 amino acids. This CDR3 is CASSSWTVSEQYF. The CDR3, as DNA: TGTGCCAGCAGTTCCTGGACAGTAAGCGAGCAGTACTTC.

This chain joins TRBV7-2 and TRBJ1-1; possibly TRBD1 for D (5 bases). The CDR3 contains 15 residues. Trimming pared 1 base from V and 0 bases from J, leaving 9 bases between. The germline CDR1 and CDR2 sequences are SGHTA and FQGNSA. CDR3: CASSLGRQMNTEAFF. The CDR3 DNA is TGTGCCAGCAGCTTAGGGCGACAGATGAACACTGAAGCTTTCTTT.

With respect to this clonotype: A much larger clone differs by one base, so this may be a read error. The CDR3 nucleotides are TGTGCCAGCAGCCAAGGTGGACAGCGAAATGAAAAACTGTTTTTT. Its protein is CASSQGGQRNEKLFF. The chain recombines TRBV7-8 with TRBJ1-4; D might be TRBD1 (6 bases). Deletions cut 5 bases from V and 5 bases from J, with 15 bases between. The germline V gene has CDR1 SGHVS and CDR2 FQNEAQ. CDR3 size: 15 residues.

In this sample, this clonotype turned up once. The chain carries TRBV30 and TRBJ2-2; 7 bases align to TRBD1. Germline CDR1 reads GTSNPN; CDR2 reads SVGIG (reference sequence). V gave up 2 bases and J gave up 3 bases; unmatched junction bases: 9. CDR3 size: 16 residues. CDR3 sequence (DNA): TGTGCCTGGAGTCCCCTCCAGGGGGTGTACACCGGGGAGCTGTTTTTT. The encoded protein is CAWSPLQGVYTGELFF.

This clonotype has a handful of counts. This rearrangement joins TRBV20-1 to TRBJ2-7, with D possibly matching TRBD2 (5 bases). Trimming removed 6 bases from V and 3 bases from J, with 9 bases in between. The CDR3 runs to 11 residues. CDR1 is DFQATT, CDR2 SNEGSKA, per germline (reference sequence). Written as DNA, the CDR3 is TGCAGTGCAACACGGGACTACGAGCAGTACTTC. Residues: CSATRDYEQYF.